Below, 29 T cell receptor beta chains from the same sample are listed, as sequenced in a study of T cell responses to AZD1222 COVID-19 vaccine. The assay was immunoSEQ multiplex PCR, and TCRdb's table has in-frame clones only and misses some. The sample carries 83,000 or so clones, roughly 86% recorded once. The material sequenced was peripheral blood, taken on day 0 of AZD1222 vaccination. These TCRs come from an adult in good health.

The table lists this clone with a count of one. This sequence joins TRBV7-2 and TRBJ2-5; D call uncertain. The ends were cut back, 2 bases at V and 2 bases at J, with 9 bases in the middle. This CDR3 has 14 residues. Germline lookup yields CDR1 SGHTA and CDR2 FQGNSA. Here the CDR3 reads CASSLSLLQETQYF. For the CDR3, the DNA is TGTGCCAGCAGCTTAAGTCTGCTTCAAGAGACCCAGTACTTC.

This chain joins TRBV27 and TRBJ2-7, with 7 bases aligning to TRBD1. V lost 6 bases, J lost 1 base, and 9 bases stayed unmatched. The CDR3 length is 15 residues. Germline-derived CDR1 and CDR2 are MNHEY and SMNVEV (reference sequence). The CDR3 DNA follows: TGTGCCAGCAGCATCCGGGACAGAGCTTCCTACGAGCAGTACTTC. This sequence encodes CASSIRDRASYEQYF.

The chain carries TRBV5-8 and TRBJ1-2; D unresolved. This CDR3 region has 13 residues. The V gene's germline CDR1 is SGHTS and CDR2 YDEGEE. The germline V and J ends were trimmed by 0 bases and 1 base, with 4 bases remaining between them. The CDR3 nucleotides read TGTGCCAGCAGCTTGGGGGGTAACTATGGCTACACCTTC. It encodes CASSLGGNYGYTF. Variable domain in full (rest from reference TRBV5-8 and TRBJ1-2): EAGVTQSPTHLIKTRGQQATLRCSPISGHTSVYWYQQALGLGLQFLLWYDEGEERNRGNFPPRFSGRQFPNYSSELNVNALELEDSALYLCASSLGGNYGYTFGSGTRLTVV.

The gene calls are TRBV15 and TRBJ1-1; D remains unclear. The CDR3 is 15 amino acids. Germline V gives CDR1 LNHNV, CDR2 YYDKDF (reference sequence). Trimming stripped 5 bases from V and 11 bases from J, with 24 bases between. CDR3 region: CATSQSGRLNLAAFF. In DNA, the CDR3 is TGTGCCACCAGCCAATCCGGACGACTGAACCTGGCGGCTTTCTTT.

The V and J genes are TRBV27 and TRBJ2-1, with 9 bases that match TRBD2. Trimming took 3 bases from V and 7 from J; bases not matched to a gene: 7. The CDR3 totals 15 residues. Per germline, CDR1 MNHEY and CDR2 SMNVEV (reference sequence). The CDR3 DNA reads as TGTGCCAGCAGTTTCGCGGGAGGGCCTATGAATGAGCAGTTCTTC. Translating it yields CASSFAGGPMNEQFF.

This clone appeared a few times. The chain couples TRBV4-3 to TRBJ1-2; tentative D call: TRBD1 (5 bases). Per germline, CDR1 LGHNA and CDR2 YSLEER. The CDR3 runs to 14 residues. V was cut by 4 bases and J by 4 bases, with 13 bases left in between. DNA for the CDR3: TGCGCCAGCAGCCTATCAGGGACGACCTATGGCTACACCTTC. Protein product: CASSLSGTTYGYTF.

The V call is TRBV11-3, the J call TRBJ1-6; D is unclear. Trimming pared 4 bases from V and 4 bases from J, leaving 5 bases between. The CDR3 consists of 13 residues. Germline V gives CDR1 SGHNT, CDR2 YENEEA. CDR3 sequence: CASSSTYNSPLHF. The CDR3, as DNA: TGTGCCAGCAGCTCCACTTATAATTCACCCCTCCACTTT.

The gene calls are TRBV6-5 and TRBJ1-2, with D perhaps TRBD1 (6 bases). This CDR3 comprises 13 residues. V was shortened by 6 bases and J by 6 bases, with 14 bases between the two germline ends. From germline, CDR1 is MNHEY and CDR2 SVGAGI. The CDR3 protein is CASSYRAFDGYTF. DNA for the CDR3: TGTGCCAGCAGCTACAGGGCATTCGATGGCTACACCTTC.

The V gene is TRBV28, the J gene TRBJ1-2; D is unclear. Germline V CDR1 and CDR2: MDHEN, SYDVKM. The CDR3 runs 14 residues. V was cut by 5 bases and J by 3 bases, with 13 bases left in between. The CDR3, as DNA: TGTGCCAGCAGTCTCCTGCCGGAAGACTATGGCTACACCTTC. This translates into CASSLLPEDYGYTF.

This chain uses TRBV12-3 or TRBV12-4 with TRBJ1-6; D unresolved. V shed 9 bases and J shed 8 bases, with 11 bases lying between them. The length of the CDR3 is 12 residues. The CDR3 reads CASTLGHSPLHF. The CDR3 bases are TGTGCCAGTACCCTCGGCCATTCACCCCTCCACTTT.

CDR3 nucleotides: TGTGCCAGCAGTGAATTCGGGGGGGAGGGCCAGCCCCAGCATTTT. Its translation is CASSEFGGEGQPQHF. V gene TRBV6-1 combines with J gene TRBJ1-5; D possibly corresponds to TRBD1 (5 bases). The V end lost 2 bases, the J end lost 7 bases, and 15 bases lay between the germline ends. This CDR3 comprises 15 residues. Germline-derived CDR1 and CDR2 are MNHNS and SASEGT.

The chain employs TRBV4-3 and TRBJ1-5, with 8 nucleotides matching TRBD1. J lost 4 bases, V lost 4 bases, and 6 bases had no gene match. CDR1 is LGHNA and CDR2 is YSLEER in the germline V gene. CDR3 length equals 15 residues. The CDR3 protein is CASSRGQGGNQPQHF. The CDR3, as DNA: TGCGCCAGCAGCCGAGGACAGGGAGGAAATCAGCCCCAGCATTTT.

This chain connects TRBV28 to TRBJ1-4; TRBD1 agrees at 7 bases. CDR1 is MDHEN and CDR2 is SYDVKM in the germline V gene. The CDR3 totals 14 residues. With V trimmed by 6 bases and J by 8 bases, 9 bases remained unmatched. CDR3 amino acids: CASRTDRVGEKLFF. CDR3 DNA: TGTGCCAGCAGAACCGACAGGGTTGGGGAAAAACTGTTTTTT.

The chain recombines TRBV5-1 with TRBJ1-4; 7 positions agree with TRBD1. Looked up from germline, CDR1 is SGHRS and CDR2 is YFSETQ. CDR3 length: 14 residues. The V segment lost 0 bases and the J segment 6 bases; nucleotides outside the gene matches: 2. CDR3 sequence: CASSLGQGYEKLFF. The CDR3 DNA follows: TGCGCCAGCAGCTTGGGACAGGGCTATGAAAAACTGTTTTTT.

The rearrangement joins TRBV6-5 to TRBJ1-2; D gene unclear. This CDR3 is built from 14 residues. In germline, CDR1 is MNHEY, CDR2 SVGAGI. V lost 5 bases and J lost 3, with 13 bases in between. The CDR3 spells CASSLMRVDYGYTF. The CDR3 DNA reads TGTGCCAGCAGTCTGATGAGGGTTGACTATGGCTACACCTTC.

This clone was detected only once. The chain employs TRBV6-1 and TRBJ2-7, with 10 bases identical to TRBD2. Per germline, CDR1 MNHNS and CDR2 SASEGT. CDR3 length: 16 amino acids. V lost 0 bases, J lost 7 bases, and 9 bases stayed unmatched. CDR3 bases: TGTGCCAGCAGTGAAGCGCTCAGCGGGGGGGCCAGAGAGCAGTACTTC. Amino acid sequence: CASSEALSGGAREQYF.

The chain is built from TRBV2 and TRBJ2-6; D is unclear. The CDR3 totals 15 residues. The germline V gene encodes CDR1 SNHLY and CDR2 FYNNEI. Trimming took 2 bases from V and 2 from J, leaving 7 bases between them. The CDR3 loop is CASSELEAGANVLTF. Written as DNA, the CDR3 is TGTGCCAGCAGTGAATTGGAAGCTGGGGCCAACGTCCTGACTTTC.

The chain is built from TRBV24-1 and TRBJ1-6; no reliable D call. The V end lost 7 bases, the J end lost 12 bases, and 21 bases lay between the germline ends. The V gene's germline CDR1 is KGHDR and CDR2 SFDVKD. The CDR3 contains 15 residues. The CDR3 protein is CATRAQSESHLPLHF. CDR3 in DNA: TGTGCCACCAGAGCCCAGTCAGAGTCCCACTTACCCCTCCACTTT.

The chain joins TRBV25-1 to TRBJ1-2; D is undetermined. The germline V gene has CDR1 MGHDK and CDR2 SYGVNS. V dropped 0 bases and J dropped 1 base, with 12 bases sitting between them. This CDR3 contains 16 residues. CDR3 bases: TGTGCCAGCAGTGAATACAGGAGCCCACTTAACTATGGCTACACCTTC. This codes for CASSEYRSPLNYGYTF.

The chain uses TRBV6-1 and TRBJ1-5; 8 positions match TRBD1. V shed 3 bases, J shed 6 bases, and the junction held 4 bases outside the gene matches. The CDR3 consists of 14 residues. Germline-derived CDR1 and CDR2 are MNHNS and SASEGT. The CDR3 nucleotides read TGTGCCAGCAGTGATGGGACAGGATTTCAGCCCCAGCATTTT. Amino acid sequence: CASSDGTGFQPQHF.

In nucleotides, the CDR3 is TGTGCCAGCAGCTTAGTTTTCCCCCCTAGCACAGATACGCAGTATTTT. It yields the protein CASSLVFPPSTDTQYF. The chain uses TRBV7-2 and TRBJ2-3, with D hard to call. V lost 1 base and J lost 0, with 11 bases in between. This CDR3 region has 16 residues. Germline V lookup: CDR1 SGHTA, CDR2 FQGNSA.

The chain links TRBV30 to TRBJ2-7; weak D call: TRBD1 (5 bases). Germline CDR1 GTSNPN, CDR2 SVGIG (reference sequence). Trimming stripped 2 bases from V and 3 bases from J, with 17 bases between. CDR3 length: 15 amino acids. The CDR3 bases are TGTGCCTGGAGTATGGGCGCTGGCAGGGACTACGAGCAGTACTTC. It translates to CAWSMGAGRDYEQYF.

In its sample, this clone was seen a few times. This chain uses TRBV2 with TRBJ2-5, with a weak D call TRBD2 (6 bases). The length of the CDR3 is 16 residues. In germline, CDR1 is SNHLY, CDR2 FYNNEI. V lost 7 bases and J 1 base, leaving 19 bases between the germline ends. In nucleotides, the CDR3 is TGTGCCAGCAAGGCCCCGGGCCGGGGAGGCCAAGAGACCCAGTACTTC. The encoded protein is CASKAPGRGGQETQYF. The variable domain in full, completed from reference TRBV2 and TRBJ2-5, reads EPEVTQTPSHQVTQMGQEVILRCVPISNHLYFYWYRQILGQKVEFLVSFYNNEISEKSEIFDDQFSVERPDGSNFTLKIRSTKLEDSAMYFCASKAPGRGGQETQYFGPGTRLLVL.

The chain employs TRBV7-9 and TRBJ1-1, with D maybe TRBD1 (5 bases). Germline values: CDR1 SEHNR, CDR2 FQNEAQ (reference sequence). The ends were cut back, 7 bases at V and 4 bases at J, with 16 bases in the middle. The CDR3 extends over 14 amino acids. CDR3 in DNA: TGTGCCAGCATTGACCCCCAAAGGGGCACTGAAGCTTTCTTT. As protein: CASIDPQRGTEAFF.

The chain uses TRBV25-1 and TRBJ1-6; D not resolved. V lost 2 bases and J lost 0, with 8 bases in between. CDR1 is MGHDK and CDR2 is SYGVNS in the germline V gene. The CDR3 runs to 16 residues. The CDR3 bases are TGTGCCAGCAGTGAAGGGGATAGCTCCTATAATTCACCCCTCCACTTT. Translated: CASSEGDSSYNSPLHF.

By share, this clone ranks as medium-sized. The rearrangement uses TRBV6-5 and TRBJ2-3; tentative D call: TRBD2 (6 bases). The CDR3 loop spans 14 amino acids. The V and J ends lost 6 bases and 4 bases respectively, with 14 bases between them. Germline V lookup: CDR1 MNHEY, CDR2 SVGAGI. For the CDR3, the DNA is TGTGCCAGCAGAGTTAGCGGTTCGGCAGATACGCAGTATTTT. Residues: CASRVSGSADTQYF.

The chain joins TRBV27 to TRBJ1-1; 8 bases agree with TRBD1. With V trimmed by 2 bases and J by 6 bases, 17 bases remained unmatched. CDR1 is MNHEY and CDR2 is SMNVEV in the germline V gene (reference sequence). The CDR3 loop spans 18 amino acids. The CDR3 reads CASSLGSRQGLSIPEAFF. The DNA of the CDR3 is TGTGCCAGCAGTTTAGGGTCGAGACAGGGGTTATCAATCCCTGAAGCTTTCTTT.

The rearrangement uses TRBV18 and TRBJ1-1; D might be TRBD1 (5 bases). Trimming pared 2 bases from V and 4 bases from J, leaving 14 bases between. Per germline, CDR1 KGHSH and CDR2 LQKENI. The CDR3 is made up of 15 amino acids. The chain's CDR3 is CASSPRIGEGTEAFF. DNA for the CDR3: TGTGCCAGCTCACCAAGGATAGGGGAGGGCACTGAAGCTTTCTTT.

V is TRBV3-1 (or the pseudogene TRBV3-2) and J is TRBJ2-5; D unresolved. The CDR3 is 17 residues long. Germline V CDR1 and CDR2: LGHDT, YNNKEL (reference sequence). Trimming shortened V by 4 bases and J by 5 bases, and 23 bases separated the two germline ends. The DNA for the CDR3 is TGTGCCAGCAGCCTCCTCTATGGCGGTAGTTTTTACGAGACCCAGTACTTC. Translating gives CASSLLYGGSFYETQYF.